These T cell receptor beta chains were read from a single sample in a study of T cell clonotyping in hematopoietic cell transplantation. TCRdb's table, derived via immunoSEQ multiplex PCR, lists solely in-frame clones and lacks some. The sample lists roughly 40,000 clones; 94% were seen once. The sequenced sample was peripheral blood mononuclear cells. The receptors here all came from a woman aged 45-65 years in good health. Some clones in this sample may be carry-over from other donors' samples. CDR3s include the opening cysteine and the closing phenylalanine or tryptophan. A D gene is named only where the DNA matches it firmly. Not all rows give a size; the values are once, few, many and, for expanded clones, a class.

v_call: TRBV13
cdr3_length: 14
clone_size: NA
j_call: TRBJ2-1
d_call: NA
cdr3_aa: CASPSVIKGNEQFF
cdr3_nt: TGTGCCAGCCCTAGCGTGATAAAAGGGAATGAGCAGTTCTTC

v_call: TRBV5-1
cdr3_length: 15
clone_size: once
j_call: TRBJ2-3
d_call: TRBD1
cdr3_aa: CASSSLGQGPDTQYF
cdr3_nt: TGCGCCAGCAGCTCGCTGGGACAGGGGCCAGATACGCAGTATTTT

v_call: TRBV7-2
cdr3_length: 15
clone_size: NA
j_call: TRBJ2-1
d_call: NA
cdr3_aa: CASSLYPSSANEQFF
cdr3_nt: TGTGCCAGCAGCTTATATCCTTCCTCAGCCAATGAGCAGTTCTTC

v_call: TRBV9
cdr3_length: 18
clone_size: NA
j_call: TRBJ2-3
d_call: TRBD1
cdr3_aa: CASSVAQGDRGLTDTQYF
cdr3_nt: TGTGCCAGCAGCGTAGCGCAGGGGGACAGGGGACTCACAGATACGCAGTATTTT

v_call: TRBV13
cdr3_length: 16
clone_size: once
j_call: TRBJ2-3
d_call: TRBD2
cdr3_aa: CASSLGGTSGTDTQYF
cdr3_nt: TGTGCCAGCAGCCTCGGAGGGACTAGCGGCACAGATACGCAGTATTTT

v_call: TRBV5-8
cdr3_length: 12
clone_size: NA
j_call: TRBJ1-1
d_call: NA
cdr3_aa: CASSHSDTEAFF
cdr3_nt: TGTGCCAGCAGCCACAGTGACACTGAAGCTTTCTTT

v_call: TRBV13
cdr3_length: 14
clone_size: NA
j_call: TRBJ1-1
d_call: TRBD1
cdr3_aa: CASSRGQGGVQAFF
cdr3_nt: TGTGCCAGCAGCCGAGGACAGGGAGGGGTCCAAGCTTTCTTT

v_call: TRBV25-1
cdr3_length: 12
clone_size: NA
j_call: TRBJ1-2
d_call: NA
cdr3_aa: CASSEGGSGYTF
cdr3_nt: TGTGCCAGCAGTGAAGGAGGTAGCGGCTACACCTTC

v_call: TRBV25-1
cdr3_length: 11
clone_size: NA
j_call: TRBJ1-2
d_call: NA
cdr3_aa: CASSELGFYTF
cdr3_nt: TGTGCCAGCAGTGAATTGGGTTTCTACACCTTC

v_call: TRBV29-1
cdr3_length: 16
clone_size: NA
j_call: TRBJ1-4
d_call: TRBD1
cdr3_aa: CSVETPLTGVGEKLLF
cdr3_nt: TGCAGCGTTGAGACCCCCCTGACAGGGGTAGGAGAAAAACTGCTTTTT

v_call: TRBV6-1
cdr3_length: 15
clone_size: once
j_call: TRBJ2-2
d_call: TRBD2
cdr3_aa: CASSHAGGPTGELFF
cdr3_nt: TGTGCCAGCAGCCACGCGGGGGGTCCCACCGGGGAGCTGTTTTTT

v_call: TRBV5-1
cdr3_length: 13
clone_size: NA
j_call: TRBJ1-3
d_call: NA
cdr3_aa: CASSLGLGNTIYF
cdr3_nt: TGCGCCAGCAGCCTGGGTCTGGGAAACACCATATATTTT

v_call: TRBV7-2
cdr3_length: 16
clone_size: once
j_call: TRBJ2-7
d_call: NA
cdr3_aa: CASSRQPRDWTYEQYF
cdr3_nt: TGTGCCAGCAGCCGCCAACCCCGGGACTGGACTTACGAGCAGTACTTC

v_call: TRBV7-9
cdr3_length: 14
clone_size: NA
j_call: TRBJ1-4
d_call: TRBD1
cdr3_aa: CASSRQGRNEKLFF
cdr3_nt: TGTGCCAGCAGCAGACAGGGGCGGAACGAAAAACTGTTTTTT

v_call: TRBV11-3
cdr3_length: 14
clone_size: NA
j_call: TRBJ2-7
d_call: NA
cdr3_aa: CASSLAGSVYEQYF
cdr3_nt: TGTGCCAGCAGCTTGGCGGGGAGCGTCTACGAGCAGTACTTC

v_call: TRBV2
cdr3_length: 16
clone_size: once
j_call: TRBJ1-3
d_call: NA
cdr3_aa: CASNNEGNPSGNTIYF
cdr3_nt: TGTGCCAGCAATAATGAAGGAAACCCCTCTGGAAACACCATATATTTT

v_call: TRBV19
cdr3_length: 12
clone_size: NA
j_call: TRBJ1-2
d_call: NA
cdr3_aa: CASSNRYYGYTF
cdr3_nt: TGTGCCAGTAGTAACAGATACTATGGCTACACCTTC

v_call: TRBV6-5
cdr3_length: 14
clone_size: NA
j_call: TRBJ1-2
d_call: NA
cdr3_aa: CASSYSGGIYGYTF
cdr3_nt: TGTGCCAGCAGTTACTCGGGCGGGATCTATGGCTACACCTTC

v_call: TRBV7-2
cdr3_length: 13
clone_size: once
j_call: TRBJ2-7
d_call: NA
cdr3_aa: CASSLMGSYEQYF
cdr3_nt: TGTGCCAGCAGCTTAATGGGGTCCTACGAGCAGTACTTC

v_call: TRBV19
cdr3_length: 16
clone_size: NA
j_call: TRBJ2-2
d_call: TRBD1
cdr3_aa: CASRATGAQRTGELFF
cdr3_nt: TGTGCCAGTAGAGCTACAGGGGCGCAACGGACCGGGGAGCTGTTTTTT

v_call: TRBV7-3
cdr3_length: 15
clone_size: NA
j_call: TRBJ2-5
d_call: TRBD2
cdr3_aa: CASSLIAGEEETQYF
cdr3_nt: TGTGCCAGCAGCTTAATAGCGGGGGAGGAAGAGACCCAGTACTTC

v_call: TRBV15
cdr3_length: 16
clone_size: NA
j_call: TRBJ2-5
d_call: TRBD2
cdr3_aa: CATSGQTSGGAETQYF
cdr3_nt: TGTGCCACCAGCGGTCAGACTAGCGGGGGGGCAGAGACCCAGTACTTC

v_call: TRBV11-2
cdr3_length: 15
clone_size: NA
j_call: TRBJ1-2
d_call: TRBD1
cdr3_aa: CASSFLNRGRYGYTF
cdr3_nt: TGTGCCAGCAGCTTCCTCAACAGGGGGCGTTATGGCTACACCTTC

v_call: TRBV30
cdr3_length: 14
clone_size: NA
j_call: TRBJ1-2
d_call: TRBD1
cdr3_aa: CAWSVDRGNYGYTF
cdr3_nt: TGTGCCTGGAGTGTCGACAGGGGGAACTATGGCTACACCTTC

v_call: TRBV6-6
cdr3_length: 15
clone_size: NA
j_call: TRBJ2-4
d_call: NA
cdr3_aa: CASRNQPLGGNIQYF
cdr3_nt: TGTGCCAGCAGGAATCAACCACTAGGGGGAAACATTCAGTACTTC

v_call: TRBV4-3
cdr3_length: 15
clone_size: NA
j_call: TRBJ1-3
d_call: NA
cdr3_aa: CASSQDNYWGNTIYF
cdr3_nt: TGCGCCAGCAGCCAAGATAACTACTGGGGAAACACCATATATTTT

v_call: TRBV18
cdr3_length: 15
clone_size: NA
j_call: TRBJ2-7
d_call: TRBD1
cdr3_aa: CASSPRGDRDYEQYF
cdr3_nt: TGTGCCAGCTCACCAAGAGGAGACAGGGATTACGAGCAGTACTTC

v_call: TRBV5-1
cdr3_length: 14
clone_size: NA
j_call: TRBJ2-3
d_call: NA
cdr3_aa: CASSLGPSTDTQYF
cdr3_nt: TGCGCCAGCAGCTTGGGGCCTAGCACAGATACGCAGTATTTT

v_call: TRBV7-2
cdr3_length: 15
clone_size: NA
j_call: TRBJ2-1
d_call: TRBD1
cdr3_aa: CASSKGTGSDNEQFF
cdr3_nt: TGTGCCAGCAGCAAAGGGACAGGGTCGGACAATGAGCAGTTCTTC

v_call: TRBV14
cdr3_length: 14
clone_size: NA
j_call: TRBJ1-2
d_call: NA
cdr3_aa: CASSQALTIGGYTF
cdr3_nt: TGTGCCAGCAGCCAAGCACTCACTATAGGGGGCTACACCTTC

v_call: TRBV25-1
cdr3_length: 17
clone_size: NA
j_call: TRBJ1-6
d_call: NA
cdr3_aa: CASPEGAGLSYNSPLHF
cdr3_nt: TGTGCCAGCCCCGAAGGAGCCGGCCTCTCCTATAATTCACCCCTCCACTTT

v_call: TRBV4-2
cdr3_length: 15
clone_size: few
j_call: TRBJ2-7
d_call: TRBD2
cdr3_aa: CASSQASGGTYEQYF
cdr3_nt: TGTGCCAGCAGCCAAGCTAGCGGGGGGACCTACGAGCAGTACTTC

v_call: TRBV7-9
cdr3_length: 12
clone_size: NA
j_call: TRBJ1-2
d_call: NA
cdr3_aa: CASSLDRDGYTF
cdr3_nt: TGTGCCAGCAGCTTAGATCGTGATGGCTACACCTTC

v_call: TRBV11-3
cdr3_length: 17
clone_size: once
j_call: TRBJ1-3
d_call: NA
cdr3_aa: CASSLDSDMSSGNTIYF
cdr3_nt: TGTGCCAGCAGCTTAGATTCCGATATGAGCTCTGGAAACACCATATATTTT

v_call: TRBV11-3
cdr3_length: 14
clone_size: NA
j_call: TRBJ2-5
d_call: NA
cdr3_aa: CASRGVWGQGTQYF
cdr3_nt: TGTGCCAGCAGGGGGGTGTGGGGCCAAGGGACCCAGTACTTC

v_call: TRBV5-4
cdr3_length: 15
clone_size: NA
j_call: TRBJ2-1
d_call: TRBD1
cdr3_aa: CASSFRDRAYNEQFF
cdr3_nt: TGTGCCAGCAGTTTCCGGGACAGGGCCTACAATGAGCAGTTCTTC

v_call: TRBV4-2
cdr3_length: 16
clone_size: few
j_call: TRBJ2-6
d_call: NA
cdr3_aa: CASSQDTSSGANVLTF
cdr3_nt: TGTGCCAGCAGCCAAGACACGTCCTCTGGGGCCAACGTCCTGACTTTC

v_call: TRBV19
cdr3_length: 13
clone_size: NA
j_call: TRBJ2-3
d_call: NA
cdr3_aa: CASSIERTDTQYF
cdr3_nt: TGTGCCAGTAGTATAGAGAGAACAGATACGCAGTATTTT

v_call: TRBV4-1
cdr3_length: 13
clone_size: once
j_call: TRBJ2-4
d_call: NA
cdr3_aa: CASSQDYRSIQYF
cdr3_nt: TGCGCCAGCAGCCAAGATTATCGAAGCATTCAGTACTTC

v_call: TRBV6-6
cdr3_length: 13
clone_size: NA
j_call: TRBJ2-5
d_call: NA
cdr3_aa: CASRRRGGETQYF
cdr3_nt: TGTGCCAGCAGGCGTAGGGGCGGCGAGACCCAGTACTTC